One and the same sample provided the 27 T cell receptor beta chains below, sequenced in a study of T-cell reconstitution after alpha-beta-depleted transplantation in children. The authors prepared the TCRbeta library with unique molecular identifiers. From the PCR reads, TCRdb called clonotypes with MiXCR, one entry per CDR3 protein. The table lists fewer than 700,000 distinct CDR3 sequences, under 25% of them singletons. The sequencing used PBMCs, mostly from graft donor cells, collected 360 days after TCRalphabeta/CD19-depleted stem cell transplant. The receptors stem from a boy younger than two who had a stem cell transplant for acute myeloid leukemia, so the T cells may come from the graft donor.

This chain links TRBV12-3 or TRBV12-4 with TRBJ2-3, with D unclear. This CDR3 region has 13 residues. Trimming took off 6 bases at V and 4 bases at J, with 11 bases between the two ends. CDR3 residues: CASSPSSSDTQYF. DNA of the CDR3: TGTGCCAGCAGCCCCTCCTCATCAGATACGCAGTATTTT.

This chain joins TRBV20-1 and TRBJ2-5, with 10 bases fitting TRBD2. From germline, CDR1 is DFQATT and CDR2 SNEGSKA (reference sequence). The CDR3 contains 17 residues. J lost 3 bases, V lost 5 bases, and 15 bases had no gene match. CDR3 residues: CSADLGSGGRGKETQYF. CDR3 nucleotides: TGCAGTGCTGACCTGGGTAGCGGGGGGAGGGGGAAAGAGACCCAGTACTTC.

The chain uses TRBV4-3 and TRBJ2-3; 7 bases match TRBD2. Germline CDR1 and CDR2: LGHNA and YSLEER. The ends lost 0 bases at V and 2 bases at J; junction bases unmatched: 8. The CDR3 length is 17 residues. The chain's CDR3 is CASSQDFGLAVTDTQYF. The CDR3, as DNA: TGCGCCAGCAGCCAAGATTTCGGGCTAGCGGTCACAGATACGCAGTATTTT.

V is TRBV29-1 and J is TRBJ1-1; no clear D. V dropped 3 bases and J dropped 3 bases, with 8 bases sitting between them. This CDR3 spans 12 amino acids. Germline loops: CDR1 SQVTM, CDR2 ANQGSEA. CDR3 coding DNA: TGCAGCGTTGAGGCGTGGGACACTGAAGCTTTCTTT. Translated, it gives CSVEAWDTEAFF.

This clonotype was detected ten times or more. The chain joins TRBV29-1 to TRBJ1-4; TRBD1 matches at 7 bases. Germline trimming cut 7 bases from V and 6 bases from J; bases unmatched to any gene: 5. CDR3 length equals 12 residues. Germline values: CDR1 SQVTM, CDR2 ANQGSEA. CDR3 sequence (DNA): TGCAGCGCAGGACAGGATCATGAAAAACTGTTTTTT. Its translation: CSAGQDHEKLFF.

This clonotype was seen many times. This chain connects TRBV11-1 to TRBJ2-1; D is perhaps TRBD1 (5 bases). Trimming removed 3 bases at V and 3 bases at J, with 18 bases between. Germline CDR1 SGHAT, CDR2 FQDESV (reference sequence). The CDR3 extends over 17 amino acids. This CDR3 reads CASSLGRQPKDYNEQFF. The CDR3 nucleotides read TGTGCCAGCAGCTTGGGTAGACAGCCCAAGGACTACAATGAGCAGTTCTTC.

This clonotype was seen only a few times. The chain employs TRBV5-1 and TRBJ2-7, with D possibly being TRBD1 or TRBD2 (5 bases each). The CDR3 spans 14 residues. Germline CDR1 and CDR2: SGHRS and YFSETQ. With 3 bases removed from V and 6 bases from J, the gap between germline ends came to 16 bases. In nucleotides, the CDR3 is TGCGCCAGCAGCTCGGGGTCCTCTGGGGGCGAGCAGTACGTC. Its protein product is CASSSGSSGGEQYV.

The chain has TRBV20-1 and TRBJ2-1; 9 bases align to TRBD2. The J segment lost 12 bases and the V segment lost 3 bases, leaving 18 bases of the junction unmatched. The germline V gene has CDR1 DFQATT and CDR2 SNEGSKA (reference sequence). The CDR3 consists of 16 residues. CDR3 coding DNA: TGCAGTGCTAGTCAAGCGGGGGGCGGTTCCTGGCTAGGGCAGTTCTTC. It is translated as CSASQAGGGSWLGQFF.

This clonotype was detected many times. This chain joins TRBV6-2 or TRBV6-3 and TRBJ2-5; 11 positions agree with TRBD2. The ends lost 1 base at V and 4 bases at J; junction bases unmatched: 8. Germline V lookup: CDR1 MNHEY, CDR2 SVGEGT. This CDR3 contains 17 residues. CDR3 nucleotide sequence: TGTGCCAGCAGTTACTACTTTAGCGGGGGGGCCGGAGAGACCCAGTACTTC. Its translation: CASSYYFSGGAGETQYF.

This clonotype was seen a few times. The chain links TRBV29-1 to TRBJ2-1, with TRBD2 matching over 7 bases. CDR3 length: 15 residues. Germline CDR1 and CDR2: SQVTM and ANQGSEA. V trimming: 6 bases; J trimming: 1 base; junction bases outside the gene matches: 9. CDR3 sequence: CSVTPNSGSYNEQFF. CDR3 in DNA: TGCAGCGTCACCCCCAATAGCGGGTCCTACAATGAGCAGTTCTTC.

This clonotype showed up just a few times. The V gene is TRBV25-1, the J gene TRBJ2-7, with a weak D call TRBD2 (6 bases). V gave up 10 bases and J gave up 4 bases, with 17 bases separating them. Per the germline V gene, CDR1 is MGHDK and CDR2 is SYGVNS. CDR3 size: 13 residues. The CDR3 DNA is TGTGCCACCCACGGGACTTCGCGATACGAGCAGTACTTC. Its protein product is CATHGTSRYEQYF.

J is TRBJ1-5 and V is TRBV12-3 or TRBV12-4, with D perhaps TRBD1 (6 bases). V was cut by 4 bases and J by 3 bases, with 10 bases left in between. The CDR3 length is 14 residues. The CDR3 protein is CASSYGTNNQPQHF. DNA of the CDR3: TGTGCCAGCAGTTACGGGACAAACAATCAGCCCCAGCATTTT.

J is TRBJ1-2 and V is TRBV5-1; D may be TRBD1 (5 bases). The CDR3 loop spans 15 amino acids. Germline V CDR1 and CDR2: SGHRS, YFSETQ. V was cut by 5 bases and J by 9 bases, with 23 bases left in between. The CDR3 sequence: CASRQEPGPEGSYTF. DNA of the CDR3: TGCGCCAGCAGACAAGAACCGGGGCCTGAAGGGAGCTACACCTTC.

The chain has TRBV7-9 and TRBJ2-7; 8 nucleotides agree with TRBD1. Trimming took 4 bases from V and 0 from J; bases not matched to a gene: 8. The germline gives CDR1 SEHNR, CDR2 FQNEAQ (reference sequence). This CDR3 is built from 16 residues. The CDR3 sequence is CASSSHPGQASYEQYF. CDR3 coding DNA: TGTGCCAGCAGCTCGCACCCGGGACAGGCCTCCTACGAGCAGTACTTC.

In this sample, this clonotype turned up many times. The DNA of the CDR3 is TGTGCCAGCAGTTCCCTAGGGTACGGGGCCAACGTCCTGACTTTC. Its translation: CASSSLGYGANVLTF. The rearrangement joins TRBV12-3 or TRBV12-4 to TRBJ2-6; unclear D gene. Trimming shortened V by 4 bases and J by 4 bases, and 11 bases separated the two germline ends. The CDR3 is made up of 15 amino acids.

The sample holds many counts of this clonotype. The chain carries TRBV6-6 and TRBJ2-7; the D is unclear. The V end lost 5 bases, the J end lost 3 bases, and 11 bases lay between the germline ends. The CDR3 consists of 13 residues. Germline assignment: CDR1 MNHNY and CDR2 SVGAGI (reference sequence). The CDR3 DNA is TGTGCCAGCAGTCCCGTTTACCACTACGAGCAGTACTTC. Protein sequence: CASSPVYHYEQYF.

The chain has TRBV20-1 and TRBJ2-7; a weak D match, TRBD2 (6 bases). The length of the CDR3 is 13 residues. Looked up from germline, CDR1 is DFQATT and CDR2 is SNEGSKA (reference sequence). The chain's CDR3 is CSGIGSLGGEQYF. In DNA form, the CDR3 reads TGCAGCGGCATAGGTTCCCTCGGGGGCGAGCAGTACTTC.

This clonotype was seen at least ten times. The genes are TRBV5-6 and TRBJ1-1; D might be TRBD1 (5 bases). With 4 bases removed from V and 5 bases from J, the gap between germline ends came to 12 bases. CDR1 is SGHDT and CDR2 is YYEEEE in the germline V gene. This CDR3 contains 13 residues. The CDR3 DNA sequence: TGTGCCAGCAGCCCCGGATGGGGGACTGAAGCTTTCTTT. Amino acid sequence: CASSPGWGTEAFF.

This clonotype was seen a handful of times. As DNA, the CDR3 is TGCAGTGCTAGAGGACTATCCCCCGGGGAGCTGTTTTTT. This translates into CSARGLSPGELFF. The chain links TRBV20-1 to TRBJ2-2; D perhaps matches TRBD2 (5 bases). The germline CDR1 and CDR2 sequences are DFQATT and SNEGSKA (reference sequence). Trimming removed 1 base at V and 6 bases at J, with 9 bases between. The CDR3 totals 13 residues.

This chain connects TRBV12-3 or TRBV12-4 to TRBJ2-1; either TRBD1 or TRBD2 may fit D (6 bases each). The CDR3 has 14 amino acids. V lost 6 bases and J lost 8, with 17 bases in between. The CDR3 bases are TGTGCCAGCAGCCCGGGGGCAGGGTGGTATGAGCAGTTCTTC. As protein: CASSPGAGWYEQFF.

A few counts support this clonotype. The chain recombines TRBV6-5 with TRBJ1-4; 8 bases fit TRBD1. The V gene's germline CDR1 is MNHEY and CDR2 SVGAGI. The V gene end was trimmed by 6 bases and the J gene end by 3 bases; junction bases not matched to a gene: 3. The CDR3 has 14 residues. The CDR3 nucleotides read TGTGCCAGCAGACTACAGGGGGCTAATGAAAAACTGTTTTTT. Encoded protein: CASRLQGANEKLFF.

This chain uses TRBV18 with TRBJ1-1; weak D call: TRBD1 (5 bases). The germline gives CDR1 KGHSH, CDR2 LQKENI. Trimming pared 4 bases from V and 5 bases from J, leaving 23 bases between. This CDR3 has 17 residues. The CDR3 is CASSLLPGRNEGTEAFF. The CDR3, as DNA: TGTGCCAGCTCACTTCTGCCAGGGAGGAACGAGGGGACTGAAGCTTTCTTT.

This clonotype was picked up many times. The CDR3: CASSDGMVLSTDTQYF. The CDR3 region has the DNA TGTGCCAGCAGTGATGGAATGGTATTGAGCACAGATACGCAGTATTTT. The gene calls are TRBV2 and TRBJ2-3; no firm D call. Trimming cost V 3 bases and J 0 bases, with 13 bases left between them. Germline V gives CDR1 SNHLY, CDR2 FYNNEI. The CDR3 sequence is 16 residues long.

This clonotype was seen more than once but under ten times. V usage is TRBV7-6 and J usage is TRBJ2-1; 8 bases align to TRBD2. Trimming removed 5 bases from V and 7 bases from J; junction bases left unmatched: 13. The germline V gene encodes CDR1 SGHVS and CDR2 FNYEAQ. The CDR3 totals 16 residues. CDR3: CASSPLFAGGTNEQFF. CDR3 bases: TGTGCCAGCAGCCCCCTCTTCGCGGGGGGCACGAATGAGCAGTTCTTC.

The chain has TRBV7-6 and TRBJ2-5; tentative D call: TRBD2 (6 bases). V gave up 2 bases and J gave up 5 bases, with 12 bases separating them. The CDR3 covers 14 residues. CDR1 SGHVS and CDR2 FNYEAQ come from the germline V gene. The CDR3 DNA reads TGTGCCAGCAGCTTATATGGGGGGACGGAGACCCAGTACTTC. Its translation: CASSLYGGTETQYF.

This clonotype was observed at least ten times. The rearrangement links TRBV20-1 to TRBJ2-2, with D possibly matching TRBD1 (5 bases). The CDR3 is 15 amino acids. Trimming stripped 1 base from V and 4 bases from J, with 13 bases between. CDR1 and CDR2 (germline): DFQATT, SNEGSKA (reference sequence). The CDR3, as DNA: TGCAGTGCTAGAGTACCCGACAGAGCCACCGGGGAGCTGTTTTTT. Amino acids: CSARVPDRATGELFF.

In this sample, this clonotype turned up a few times. This chain connects TRBV7-2 to TRBJ2-3; D gene uncertain. The CDR3 extends over 16 amino acids. V lost 2 bases to trimming and J lost 0 bases, with 12 bases between them. Germline-derived CDR1 and CDR2 are SGHTA and FQGNSA. CDR3 nucleotides: TGTGCCAGCAGCTTATTAGGCTTCGCTAGCACAGATACGCAGTATTTT. Translated, it gives CASSLLGFASTDTQYF.